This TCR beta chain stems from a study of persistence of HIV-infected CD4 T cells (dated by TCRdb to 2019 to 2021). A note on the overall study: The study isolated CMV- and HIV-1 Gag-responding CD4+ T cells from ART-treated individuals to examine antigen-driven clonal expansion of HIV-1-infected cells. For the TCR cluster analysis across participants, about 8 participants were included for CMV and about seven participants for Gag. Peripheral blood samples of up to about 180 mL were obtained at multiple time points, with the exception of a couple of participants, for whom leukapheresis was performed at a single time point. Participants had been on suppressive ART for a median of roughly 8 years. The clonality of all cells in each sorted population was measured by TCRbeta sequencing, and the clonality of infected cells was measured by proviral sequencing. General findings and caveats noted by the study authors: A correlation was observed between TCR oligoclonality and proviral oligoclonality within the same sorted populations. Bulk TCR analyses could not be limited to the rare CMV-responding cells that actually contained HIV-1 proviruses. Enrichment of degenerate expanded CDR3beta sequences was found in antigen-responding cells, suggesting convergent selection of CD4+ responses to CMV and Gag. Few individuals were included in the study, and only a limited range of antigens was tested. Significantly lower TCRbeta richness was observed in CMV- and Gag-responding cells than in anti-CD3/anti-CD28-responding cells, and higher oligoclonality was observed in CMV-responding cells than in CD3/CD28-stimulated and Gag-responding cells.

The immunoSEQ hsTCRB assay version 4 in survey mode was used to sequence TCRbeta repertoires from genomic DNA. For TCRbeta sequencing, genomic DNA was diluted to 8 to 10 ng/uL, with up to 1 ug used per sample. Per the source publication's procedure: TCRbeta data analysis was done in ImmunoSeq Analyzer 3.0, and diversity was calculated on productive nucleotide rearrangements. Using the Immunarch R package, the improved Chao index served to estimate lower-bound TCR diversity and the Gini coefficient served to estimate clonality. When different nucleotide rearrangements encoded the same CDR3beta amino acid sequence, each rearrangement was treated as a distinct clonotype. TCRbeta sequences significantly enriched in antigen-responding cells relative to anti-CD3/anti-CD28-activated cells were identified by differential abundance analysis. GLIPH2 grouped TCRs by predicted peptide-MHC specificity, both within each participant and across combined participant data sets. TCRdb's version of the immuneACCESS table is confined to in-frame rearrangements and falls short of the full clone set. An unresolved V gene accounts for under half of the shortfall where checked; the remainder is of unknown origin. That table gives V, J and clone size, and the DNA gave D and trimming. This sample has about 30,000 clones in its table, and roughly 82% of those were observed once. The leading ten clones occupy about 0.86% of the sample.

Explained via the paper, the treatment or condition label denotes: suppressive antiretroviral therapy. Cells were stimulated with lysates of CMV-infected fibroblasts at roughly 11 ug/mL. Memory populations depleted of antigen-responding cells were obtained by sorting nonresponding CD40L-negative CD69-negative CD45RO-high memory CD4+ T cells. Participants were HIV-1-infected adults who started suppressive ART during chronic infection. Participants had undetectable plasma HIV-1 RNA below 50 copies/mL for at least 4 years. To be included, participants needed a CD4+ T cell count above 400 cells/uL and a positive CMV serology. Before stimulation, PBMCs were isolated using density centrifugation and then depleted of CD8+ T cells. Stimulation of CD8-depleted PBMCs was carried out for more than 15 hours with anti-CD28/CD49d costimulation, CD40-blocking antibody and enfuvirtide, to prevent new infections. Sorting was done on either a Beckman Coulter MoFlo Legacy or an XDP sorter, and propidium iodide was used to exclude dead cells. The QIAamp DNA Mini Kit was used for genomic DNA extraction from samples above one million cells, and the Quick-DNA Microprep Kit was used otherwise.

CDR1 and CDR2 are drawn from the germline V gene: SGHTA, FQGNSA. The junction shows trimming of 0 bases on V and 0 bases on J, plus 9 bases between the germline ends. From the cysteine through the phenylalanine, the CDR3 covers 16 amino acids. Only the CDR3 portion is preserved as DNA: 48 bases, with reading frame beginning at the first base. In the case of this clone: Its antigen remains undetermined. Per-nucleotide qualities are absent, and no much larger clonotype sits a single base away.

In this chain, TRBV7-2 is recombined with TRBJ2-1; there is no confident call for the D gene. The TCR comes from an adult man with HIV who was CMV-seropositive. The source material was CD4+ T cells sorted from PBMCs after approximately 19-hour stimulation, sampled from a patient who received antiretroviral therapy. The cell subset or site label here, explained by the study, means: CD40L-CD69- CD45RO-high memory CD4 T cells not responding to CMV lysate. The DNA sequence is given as TGTGCCAGCAGCTTAGCGGCGTGGAGCTCCTACAATGAGCAGTTCTTC. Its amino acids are CASSLAAWSSYNEQFF.